The sequence of this T cell receptor beta chain was determined in a study of blood T cell repertoires in COVID-19. Study-wide context: Sites across the United States, Italy and Spain contributed samples from acute and convalescent COVID-19. Sample material is recorded as cDNA or gDNA derived from T cells, B-cell-depleted T cells, or PBMCs.

Study processing details: Reference gene primer amplification in the assay estimated nucleated cell counts. The method was immunoSEQ multiplex PCR; TCRdb's version includes in-frame clones alone and lacks a portion of them. That table furnishes V, J and clone size, whereas the DNA furnished D and trimming. The data show some 380,000 clones, about 80% seen once. This clone has just a few counts. Within the sample, other DNA sequences also encode this same CDR3. Trimming took off 0 bases at V and 0 bases at J, with 9 bases between the two ends. CDR3 length: 16 residues. The germline gives CDR1 MGHRA, CDR2 YSYEKL.

The sequencing input was peripheral blood. The source of this sequence is a human donor with acute or convalescent COVID-19. The donor label of this sample is uncertain. This chain connects TRBV4-1 to TRBJ1-3; D gene ambiguous. CDR3 nucleotide sequence: TGCGCCAGCAGCCAAGATTTGGGGAGCTCTGGAAACACCATATATTTT. This sequence encodes CASSQDLGSSGNTIYF.